This TCR beta chain emerged from a study of T cells in Graves' hyperthyroidism and ophthalmopathy. TCR beta CDR3 regions were amplified from RNA transcripts. First-round RT-PCR with HTBI primers amplified the TCR CDR3 region. TCRdb analysed the multiplex PCR reads with MiXCR anew, one entry per CDR3 protein. The top ten hold 3% to 4% of the sample, which has some 620,000 distinct CDR3 sequences, 16% seen once. Germline V gene sequence: CDR1 MNHNS, CDR2 SASEGT. The V and J ends lost 7 bases and 4 bases, in that order; junction bases with no gene match: 5. The CDR3 is 13 amino acids. The clonotype was recovered from a woman younger than 45 with Graves' hyperthyroidism. The genes are TRBV6-1 and TRBJ1-2, with 8 bases fitting TRBD1. The specimen was blood. This CDR3 is CASTRTGSYGYTF. The CDR3 nucleotides read TGTGCCAGCACCCGGACAGGGTCCTATGGCTACACCTTC.